This TCR beta chain was profiled in a study of response to subunit inactivated influenza vaccine. Germline assignment: CDR1 DFQATT and CDR2 SNEGSKA (reference sequence). The CDR3 is 13 amino acids. The V end was cut by 6 bases, the J end by 4 bases, with 15 bases between. This clonotype was detected a few times. TCRdb ran MiXCR on the RT-PCR reads and lists one entry per CDR3 protein. This repertoire shows approximately 730,000 distinct CDR3 sequences, approximately 14% found once; its top ten account for roughly 6.4%. The rearrangement joins TRBV20-1 to TRBJ1-1; D call uncertain. This clonotype was sampled from a man in his forties or fifties who received an inactivated influenza vaccine. The specimen comprised PBMCs from blood, sampled less than 15 days before vaccination. The CDR3 nucleotides are TGCAGTGCCAGAACTGACATGCTCACTGAAGCTTTCTTT. Translation: CSARTDMLTEAFF.